This record looks at one T cell receptor beta chain sequence and its context. The CDR3 length is 12 residues. Deletions cut 2 bases from V and 7 bases from J, with 6 bases between. CDR1 is GTSNPN and CDR2 is SVGIG in the germline V gene (reference sequence). The sample comes from a study of T cell responses to AZD1222 COVID-19 vaccine. Clones were read by immunoSEQ multiplex PCR, and TCRdb kept only the in-frame ones, dropping some. The data hold over 110,000 clones, with 70% to 90% observed a single time. This chain uses TRBV30 with TRBJ1-6; D is unclear. The sequence derives from an adult in good health. The specimen comprised peripheral blood, sampled on day 0 of AZD1222 vaccination. CDR3 DNA sequence: TGTGCCTGGAGTACACGGAATTCACCCCTCCACTTT. This codes for CAWSTRNSPLHF.